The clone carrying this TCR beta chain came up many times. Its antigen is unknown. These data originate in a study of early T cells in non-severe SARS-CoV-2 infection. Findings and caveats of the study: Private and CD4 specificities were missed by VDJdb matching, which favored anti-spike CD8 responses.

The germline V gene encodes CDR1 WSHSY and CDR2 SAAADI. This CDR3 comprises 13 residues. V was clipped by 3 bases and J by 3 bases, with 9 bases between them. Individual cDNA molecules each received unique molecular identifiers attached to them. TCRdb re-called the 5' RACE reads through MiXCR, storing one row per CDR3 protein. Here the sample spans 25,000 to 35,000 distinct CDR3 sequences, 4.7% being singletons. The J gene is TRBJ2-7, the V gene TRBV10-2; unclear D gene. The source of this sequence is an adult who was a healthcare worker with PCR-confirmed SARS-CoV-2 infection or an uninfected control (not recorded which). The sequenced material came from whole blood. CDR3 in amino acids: CASSEGGSYEQYF. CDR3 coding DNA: TGCGCCAGCAGTGAAGGCGGAAGCTACGAGCAGTACTTC.